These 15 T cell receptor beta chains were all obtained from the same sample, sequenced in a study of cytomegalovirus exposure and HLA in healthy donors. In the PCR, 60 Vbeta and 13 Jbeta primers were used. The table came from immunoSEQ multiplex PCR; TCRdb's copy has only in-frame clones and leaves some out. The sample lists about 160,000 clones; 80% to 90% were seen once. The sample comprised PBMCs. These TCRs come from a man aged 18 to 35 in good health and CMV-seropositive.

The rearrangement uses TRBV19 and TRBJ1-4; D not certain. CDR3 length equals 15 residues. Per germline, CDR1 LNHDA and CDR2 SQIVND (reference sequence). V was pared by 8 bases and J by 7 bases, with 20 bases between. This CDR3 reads CASHYSGFSGEKLFF. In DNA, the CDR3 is TGTGCCAGTCACTACTCCGGGTTCTCCGGTGAAAAACTGTTTTTT.

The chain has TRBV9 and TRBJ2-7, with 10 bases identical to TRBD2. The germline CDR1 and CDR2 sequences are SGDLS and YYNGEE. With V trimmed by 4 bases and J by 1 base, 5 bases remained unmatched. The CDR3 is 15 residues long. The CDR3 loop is CASSPQAGGSYEQYF. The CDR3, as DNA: TGTGCCAGCAGCCCCCAAGCGGGGGGGTCCTACGAGCAGTACTTC.

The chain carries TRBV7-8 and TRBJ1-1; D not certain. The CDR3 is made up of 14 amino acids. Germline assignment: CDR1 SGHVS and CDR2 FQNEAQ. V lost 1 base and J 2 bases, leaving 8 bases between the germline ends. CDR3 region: CASSLDNRNTEAFF. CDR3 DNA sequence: TGTGCCAGCAGCTTAGATAACAGAAACACTGAAGCTTTCTTT.

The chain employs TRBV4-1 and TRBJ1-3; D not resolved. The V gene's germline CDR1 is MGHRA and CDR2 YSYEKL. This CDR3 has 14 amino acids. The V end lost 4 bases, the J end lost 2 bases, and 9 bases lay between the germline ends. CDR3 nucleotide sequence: TGCGCCAGCAGCCCCTCTTTAACTGGAAACACCATATATTTT. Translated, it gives CASSPSLTGNTIYF.

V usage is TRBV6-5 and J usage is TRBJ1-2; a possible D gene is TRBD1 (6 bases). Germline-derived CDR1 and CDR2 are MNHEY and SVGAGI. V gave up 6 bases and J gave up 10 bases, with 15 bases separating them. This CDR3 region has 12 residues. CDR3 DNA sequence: TGTGCCAGCAGAAAAAGCCGGGGGGCCTACACCTTC. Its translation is CASRKSRGAYTF.

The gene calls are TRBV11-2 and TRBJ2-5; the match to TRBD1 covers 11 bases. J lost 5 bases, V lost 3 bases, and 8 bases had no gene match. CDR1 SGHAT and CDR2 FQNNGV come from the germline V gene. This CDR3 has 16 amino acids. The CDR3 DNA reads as TGTGCCAGCAGCTTGGGGACAGGGGGTATTGGGGAGACCCAGTACTTC. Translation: CASSLGTGGIGETQYF.

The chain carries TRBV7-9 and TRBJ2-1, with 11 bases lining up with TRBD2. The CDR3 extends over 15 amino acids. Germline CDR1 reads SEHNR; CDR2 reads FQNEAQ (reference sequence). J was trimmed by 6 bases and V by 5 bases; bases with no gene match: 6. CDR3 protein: CASSKGLAEPNEQFF. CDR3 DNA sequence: TGTGCCAGCAGCAAGGGACTAGCGGAGCCCAATGAGCAGTTCTTC.

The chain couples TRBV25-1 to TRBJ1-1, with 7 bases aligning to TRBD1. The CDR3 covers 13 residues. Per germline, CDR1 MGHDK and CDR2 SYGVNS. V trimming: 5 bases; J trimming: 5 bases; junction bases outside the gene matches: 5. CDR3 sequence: CASSSGGLTEAFF. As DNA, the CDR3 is TGTGCCAGCAGTTCAGGGGGGCTTACTGAAGCTTTCTTT.

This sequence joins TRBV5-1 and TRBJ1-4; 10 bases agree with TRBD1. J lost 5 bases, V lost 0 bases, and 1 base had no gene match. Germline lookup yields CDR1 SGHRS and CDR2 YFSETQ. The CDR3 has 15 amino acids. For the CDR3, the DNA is TGCGCCAGCAGCTTGGGGGACAGGGGCAATGAAAAACTGTTTTTT. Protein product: CASSLGDRGNEKLFF.

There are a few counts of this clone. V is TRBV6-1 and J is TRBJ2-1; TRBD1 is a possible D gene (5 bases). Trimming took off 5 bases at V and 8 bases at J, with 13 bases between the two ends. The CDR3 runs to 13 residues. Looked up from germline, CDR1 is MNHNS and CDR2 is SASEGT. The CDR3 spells CASSLQGGDEQFF. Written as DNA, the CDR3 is TGTGCCAGCAGTCTTCAGGGTGGGGATGAGCAGTTCTTC.

In DNA, the CDR3 is TGTGCCAGCAGCGTAGGGGGGGTGATAAGTCAAGAGACCCAGTACTTC. The encoded protein is CASSVGGVISQETQYF. The V and J genes are TRBV9 and TRBJ2-5; maybe TRBD2 (6 bases). Germline CDR1 is SGDLS and CDR2 is YYNGEE. This CDR3 is 16 amino acids long. V gave up 0 bases and J gave up 2 bases, with 14 bases separating them. Drawing the rest from reference TRBV9 and TRBJ2-5, the complete variable domain is DSGVTQTPKHLITATGQRVTLRCSPRSGDLSVYWYQQSLDQGLQFLIQYYNGEERAKGNILERFSAQQFPDLHSELNLSSLELGDSALYFCASSVGGVISQETQYFGPGTRLLVL.

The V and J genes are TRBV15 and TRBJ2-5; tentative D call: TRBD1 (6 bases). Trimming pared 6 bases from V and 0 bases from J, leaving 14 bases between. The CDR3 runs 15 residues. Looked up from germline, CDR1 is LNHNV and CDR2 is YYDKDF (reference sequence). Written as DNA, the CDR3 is TGTGCCACCAGACCGGGACATACCGACCAAGAGACCCAGTACTTC. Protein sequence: CATRPGHTDQETQYF.

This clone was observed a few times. The CDR3 reads CASSLVAGAEQYF. The CDR3 DNA reads as TGTGCCAGCAGCTTGGTAGCAGGGGCCGAGCAGTACTTC. The chain is built from TRBV5-4 and TRBJ2-7, with D maybe TRBD1 (6 bases). Germline assignment: CDR1 SGHNT and CDR2 YYREEE (reference sequence). V was shortened by 0 bases and J by 6 bases, with 10 bases between the two germline ends. The CDR3 runs 13 residues.

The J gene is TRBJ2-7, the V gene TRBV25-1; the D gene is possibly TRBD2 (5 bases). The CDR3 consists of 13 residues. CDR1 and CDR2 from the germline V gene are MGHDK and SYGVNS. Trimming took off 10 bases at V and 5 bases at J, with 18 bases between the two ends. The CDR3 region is CATTGMERNEQYF. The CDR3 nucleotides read TGTGCCACTACCGGGATGGAAAGAAACGAGCAGTACTTC.

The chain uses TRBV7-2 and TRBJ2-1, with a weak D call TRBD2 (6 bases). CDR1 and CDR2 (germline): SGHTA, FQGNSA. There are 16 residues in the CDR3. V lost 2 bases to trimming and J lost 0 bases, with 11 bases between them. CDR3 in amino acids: CASSLFAGPSYNEQFF. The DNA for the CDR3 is TGTGCCAGCAGCTTATTTGCGGGGCCCTCCTACAATGAGCAGTTCTTC. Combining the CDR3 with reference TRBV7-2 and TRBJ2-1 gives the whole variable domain GAGVSQSPSNKVTEKGKDVELRCDPISGHTALYWYRQSLGQGLEFLIYFQGNSAPDKSGLPSDRFSAERTGGSVSTLTIQRTQQEDSAVYLCASSLFAGPSYNEQFFGPGTRLTVL.